The rows below give T cell receptor beta chains drawn from one sample of a study of T cells expressing NK-cell markers. TCRdb reprocessed the 5' RACE reads and stores each CDR3 protein as one record, lacking DNA. The table lists 550,000 to 600,000 distinct CDR3 sequences, with approximately 3.6% in the top ten. Sequenced input: blood T cells: a sorted CD56 or NKG2C T cell subset, CD4+ or CD8+ T cells, or bulk PBMC T cells (not recorded which). The receptors here all came from a man aged 18 to 29 in good health. CDR3s include the opening cysteine and the closing phenylalanine or tryptophan.

j_gene: TRBJ2-2
v_gene: TRBV9
CDR3aa: CASSVDFGRGHTGELFF

j_gene: TRBJ2-4
v_gene: TRBV12-3/TRBV12-4
CDR3aa: CASSFGPYSGRQNIQYF

j_gene: TRBJ2-5
v_gene: TRBV7-9
CDR3aa: CASSLDPGSAQYF

j_gene: TRBJ2-5
v_gene: TRBV7-3
CDR3aa: CASSPSPGLGGETQYF

j_gene: TRBJ1-5
v_gene: TRBV27
CDR3aa: CASSFVGFNQPQHF

j_gene: TRBJ1-1
v_gene: TRBV14
CDR3aa: CASSPGQRSEAFF

j_gene: TRBJ2-7
v_gene: TRBV4-2
CDR3aa: CASSPGFSEQYF

j_gene: TRBJ1-1
v_gene: TRBV10-3
CDR3aa: CAISERPGQAMNTEAFF

j_gene: TRBJ2-4
v_gene: TRBV12-3/TRBV12-4
CDR3aa: CASSGGQLAKNIQYF

j_gene: TRBJ2-5
v_gene: TRBV20-1
CDR3aa: CSATGLSITEETQYF

j_gene: TRBJ2-1
v_gene: TRBV18
CDR3aa: CASSRGGKYNEQFF

j_gene: TRBJ2-3
v_gene: TRBV7-2
CDR3aa: CASSFRTSPYTDTQYF

j_gene: TRBJ2-6
v_gene: TRBV12-3/TRBV12-4
CDR3aa: CASSYQTGAGANVLTF

j_gene: TRBJ2-1
v_gene: TRBV12-3/TRBV12-4
CDR3aa: CASSPLVAAEQFF

j_gene: TRBJ2-7
v_gene: TRBV12-3/TRBV12-4
CDR3aa: CASSLTSVSYEQYF

j_gene: TRBJ2-2
v_gene: TRBV7-3
CDR3aa: CASSHRLAGGAGELFF

j_gene: TRBJ2-7
v_gene: TRBV4-2
CDR3aa: CASSQKAPWEQYF

j_gene: TRBJ1-1
v_gene: TRBV6-5
CDR3aa: CASSYSNAGYWSTEAFF

j_gene: TRBJ2-6
v_gene: TRBV10-3
CDR3aa: CAISPPGTGGANVLTF

j_gene: TRBJ2-7
v_gene: TRBV29-1
CDR3aa: CSVINPEQSYEQYF

j_gene: TRBJ2-7
v_gene: TRBV20-1
CDR3aa: CSAPEGEVFAQYF